This TCR beta chain is drawn from a study of CD8 T cells in Susac syndrome. Study findings and constraints: The authors acknowledged that the study's TCR sequencing and HLA analysis involved relatively few individuals.

CD8+ and CD4+ blood T cells underwent TCR beta sequencing. CD8+ and CD4+ T cells were negatively isolated; TEMRA cells were FACS-enriched. V lost 0 bases and J 6 bases, leaving 8 bases between the germline ends. Germline V gives CDR1 GTSNPN, CDR2 SVGIG (reference sequence). This CDR3 comprises 12 residues. An input of 0.5 to 1 ug of RNA was subjected to reverse transcription using random hexamers. The amplification used immunoSEQ multiplex PCR on TCR beta CDR3; it spanned 54 Vbeta and 13 Jbeta. Each CDR3 protein is one row after TCRdb ran MiXCR on the immunoSEQ multiplex PCR reads. In the table there are some 100,000 distinct CDR3 sequences, 85% to 95% of which are singletons. As regards this clonotype: Its antigen is not known.

Input material: CD8+ T cells from PBMCs. This chain joins TRBV30 and TRBJ2-5; D unclear. This TCR was sampled from a human donor in good health. In DNA form, the CDR3 reads TGTGCCTGGAGTGTACTCGGTCAGACCCAGTACTTC. Its translation is CAWSVLGQTQYF.